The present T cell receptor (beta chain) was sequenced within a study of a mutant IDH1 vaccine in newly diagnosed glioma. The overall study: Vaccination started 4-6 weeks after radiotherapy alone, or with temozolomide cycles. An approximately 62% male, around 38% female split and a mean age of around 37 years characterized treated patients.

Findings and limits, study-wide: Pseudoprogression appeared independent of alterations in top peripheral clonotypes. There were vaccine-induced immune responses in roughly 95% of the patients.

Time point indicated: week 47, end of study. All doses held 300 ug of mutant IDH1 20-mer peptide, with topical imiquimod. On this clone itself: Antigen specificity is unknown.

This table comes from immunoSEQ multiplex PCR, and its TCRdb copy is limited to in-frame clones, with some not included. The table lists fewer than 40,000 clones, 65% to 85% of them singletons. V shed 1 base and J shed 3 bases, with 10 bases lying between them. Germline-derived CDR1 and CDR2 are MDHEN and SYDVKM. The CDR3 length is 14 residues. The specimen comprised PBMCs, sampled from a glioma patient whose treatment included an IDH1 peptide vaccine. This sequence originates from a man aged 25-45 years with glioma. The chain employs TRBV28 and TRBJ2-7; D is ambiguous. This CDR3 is CASSLYGQLYEQYF. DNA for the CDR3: TGTGCCAGCAGTTTATACGGCCAGCTCTACGAGCAGTACTTC.